The 13 T cell receptor beta chains below come from one sample, sequenced in a study of human T cells and chemical hapten exposure. MiXCR, run by TCRdb on the RACE reads, gives a single entry per CDR3 protein. The sample consists of roughly 90,000 distinct CDR3 sequences, about 8.9% of them appearing once. This sample's time point: pre-sensitization, week 0. The treatment denotes: therapeutic diphenylcyclopropenone sensitization with weekly scalp DPC. The sample was whole blood, taken in connection with sensitization to the hapten diphenylcyclopropenone (DPC). The receptor source for this set is a woman aged 40 to 50 with alopecia areata. Some clones in this sample may be carry-over from other donors' samples.

This clonotype was recorded many times. The chain combines TRBV7-6 with TRBJ2-3, with a tentative D call TRBD2 (6 bases). This CDR3 has 13 residues. The germline V and J ends were trimmed by 2 bases and 8 bases, with 11 bases remaining between them. Germline CDR1 and CDR2: SGHVS and FNYEAQ. DNA of the CDR3: TGTGCCAGCAGCTTATCCGACGGGGGTACGCAGTATTTT. This translates into CASSLSDGGTQYF.

This clonotype has a count of ten or more. The rearrangement joins TRBV5-1 to TRBJ2-3, with D perhaps matching TRBD1 (6 bases). Germline-derived CDR1 and CDR2 are SGHRS and YFSETQ. V shed 4 bases and J shed 6 bases, with 18 bases lying between them. This CDR3 is built from 15 residues. CDR3 region: CASSTGQNHHDTQYF. The DNA for the CDR3 is TGCGCCAGCAGCACAGGACAGAACCACCACGATACGCAGTATTTT.

This clonotype was picked up many times. The chain joins TRBV6-5 to TRBJ1-5; 7 nucleotides match TRBD1. The CDR3 runs 15 residues. Germline V gives CDR1 MNHEY, CDR2 SVGAGI. J gave up 6 bases and V 7 bases, and 12 bases lay outside the gene matches. The CDR3 nucleotides read TGTGCCAGCAAGAAGACAGGGTATGCCGGTCAGCCCCAGCATTTT. Its translation is CASKKTGYAGQPQHF.

The chain uses TRBV7-9 and TRBJ2-1; 14 nucleotides match TRBD2. This CDR3 spans 15 amino acids. From germline, CDR1 is SEHNR and CDR2 FQNEAQ (reference sequence). V shed 5 bases and J 6 bases; nucleotides not matched to a gene: 3. CDR3: CASSQGTSGSNEQFF. The DNA of the CDR3 is TGTGCCAGCAGCCAGGGGACTAGCGGGAGCAATGAGCAGTTCTTC.

This clonotype was recorded many times. V and J are TRBV7-7 and TRBJ2-5; maybe TRBD1 (6 bases). V shed 5 bases and J shed 5 bases, with 15 bases lying between them. CDR3 length equals 14 residues. Germline-derived CDR1 and CDR2 are SSHAT and FNYEAQ (reference sequence). The CDR3 reads CASSTNRALETQYF. CDR3 DNA: TGTGCCAGCAGCACTAACAGGGCTCTGGAGACCCAGTACTTC.

This clonotype was seen at least ten times. This rearrangement joins TRBV6-5 to TRBJ2-3; TRBD2 matches 10 bases. Germline values: CDR1 MNHEY, CDR2 SVGAGI. V trimming: 6 bases; J trimming: 3 bases; junction bases outside the gene matches: 3. This CDR3 has 14 residues. The CDR3 region is CASRKTSGTDTQYF. CDR3 bases: TGTGCCAGCAGAAAGACTAGCGGGACAGATACGCAGTATTTT.

This clonotype was observed a few times. The rearrangement links TRBV5-5 to TRBJ2-2; D not certain. This CDR3 is built from 14 residues. Germline CDR1 is SGHKS and CDR2 is YYEKEE (reference sequence). V lost 0 bases, J lost 4 bases, and 7 bases lay in between. The CDR3 spells CASSLGPSTGELFF. CDR3 in DNA: TGTGCCAGCAGCTTGGGTCCATCCACCGGGGAGCTGTTTTTT. Full variable domain (missing parts from reference TRBV5-5 and TRBJ2-2): DAGVTQSPTHLIKTRGQQVTLRCSPISGHKSVSWYQQVLGQGPQFIFQYYEKEERGRGNFPDRFSARQFPNYSSELNVNALLLGDSALYLCASSLGPSTGELFFGEGSRLTVL.

This clonotype was detected ten times or more. The chain has TRBV5-1 and TRBJ2-1; TRBD1 or TRBD2 may be the D gene (5 bases each). Germline V lookup: CDR1 SGHRS, CDR2 YFSETQ. V shed 0 bases and J shed 6 bases, with 10 bases lying between them. This CDR3 is built from 14 residues. DNA for the CDR3: TGCGCCAGCAGCTTGGAAGCAGGGACCAATGAGCAGTTCTTC. Protein product: CASSLEAGTNEQFF.

This clonotype has ten or more counts. The V and J genes are TRBV7-2 and TRBJ1-3; D may be TRBD1 (6 bases). Trimming removed 2 bases at V and 3 bases at J, with 14 bases between. The CDR3 consists of 16 residues. CDR1 is SGHTA, CDR2 FQGNSA, per germline. Here the CDR3 reads CASSLSSGEVGNTIYF. The CDR3 coding sequence is TGTGCCAGCAGCTTATCCTCAGGGGAGGTTGGAAACACCATATATTTT.

The rearrangement uses TRBV29-1 and TRBJ1-1; TRBD1 aligns across 7 bases. CDR1 is SQVTM, CDR2 ANQGSEA, per germline. The CDR3 has 13 amino acids. The V segment lost 6 bases and the J segment 3 bases; nucleotides outside the gene matches: 7. CDR3 in DNA: TGCAGCGTAGATAGACAGGGCCACACTGAAGCTTTCTTT. It yields the protein CSVDRQGHTEAFF.

In this sample, this clonotype turned up many times. V gene TRBV4-1 combines with J gene TRBJ1-4; no reliable D call. This CDR3 is built from 13 residues. V lost 4 bases to trimming and J lost 8 bases, with 11 bases between them. Looked up from germline, CDR1 is MGHRA and CDR2 is YSYEKL. The chain's CDR3 is CASSLSAAEKLFF. CDR3 nucleotide sequence: TGCGCCAGCAGCCTATCAGCCGCGGAAAAACTGTTTTTT.

At least ten counts were recorded for this clonotype. V and J are TRBV20-1 and TRBJ1-5; tentative D call: TRBD1 (5 bases). Between the trimmed V and J ends, which lost 1 base and 6 bases, there was a span of 16 bases. Germline V gives CDR1 DFQATT, CDR2 SNEGSKA (reference sequence). This CDR3 has 15 residues. This CDR3 is CSARVGGGQVQPQHF. Written as DNA, the CDR3 is TGCAGTGCTAGAGTTGGCGGGGGTCAGGTTCAGCCCCAGCATTTT.

The chain employs TRBV30 and TRBJ1-6; D unresolved. The V end was cut by 0 bases, the J end by 2 bases, with 11 bases between. The CDR3 spans 16 residues. Germline V CDR1 and CDR2: GTSNPN, SVGIG (reference sequence). The CDR3 bases are TGTGCCTGGAGTGTAGACCAGAACGCCTATAATTCACCCCTCCACTTT. The encoded protein is CAWSVDQNAYNSPLHF.